Below are 26 T cell receptor beta chains sequenced from a single sample in a study of blood T cell repertoires in COVID-19. Repertoires were generated with immunoSEQ multiplex PCR, while TCRdb's copy carries only in-frame clones and drops some. Of 150,000 or so clones listed, roughly 82% are singletons. Sequencing was done on a sample of PBMCs or T cells enriched from blood (not recorded which). These receptors were obtained from a man aged 50 or older who had recovered from COVID-19.

The chain couples TRBV9 to TRBJ2-7, with D perhaps matching TRBD1 (6 bases). Trimming cost V 3 bases and J 7 bases, with 23 bases left between them. This CDR3 comprises 16 residues. Germline CDR1 SGDLS, CDR2 YYNGEE. The CDR3 is CASSAGSGGPIEEQYF. The CDR3 DNA sequence: TGTGCCAGCAGCGCGGGAAGTGGGGGCCCCATCGAGGAGCAGTACTTC.

The rearrangement joins TRBV5-1 to TRBJ1-4; TRBD1 aligns across 8 bases. The J segment lost 10 bases and the V segment lost 0 bases, leaving 8 bases of the junction unmatched. This CDR3 contains 15 residues. From germline, CDR1 is SGHRS and CDR2 YFSETQ. This CDR3 is CASSLVGQGSGKLFF. CDR3 nucleotides: TGCGCCAGCAGCTTGGTAGGACAGGGCTCGGGAAAACTGTTTTTT.

The table lists this clone with a few counts. The V and J genes are TRBV5-6 and TRBJ1-1; 9 bases map to TRBD1. V dropped 4 bases and J dropped 11; count of bases not matched to a gene: 6. CDR3 length: 12 residues. CDR1 and CDR2 (germline): SGHDT, YYEEEE. CDR3 region: CASSAWTGAAFF. Here the CDR3 DNA reads TGTGCCAGCAGCGCCTGGACAGGGGCTGCTTTCTTT.

The chain carries TRBV7-9 and TRBJ1-1; D gene ambiguous. The CDR3 sequence is 13 residues long. Germline V gives CDR1 SEHNR, CDR2 FQNEAQ (reference sequence). The V and J ends lost 0 bases and 5 bases respectively, with 7 bases between them. The CDR3 nucleotides are TGTGCCAGCAGCTTAGCGGGCTTGACTGAAGCTTTCTTT. As protein: CASSLAGLTEAFF.

The chain combines TRBV6-5 with TRBJ2-2; D ambiguous. The V and J ends lost 0 bases and 3 bases respectively, with 5 bases between them. The CDR3 is 14 amino acids. CDR1 and CDR2 from the germline V gene are MNHEY and SVGAGI. The CDR3 region is CASSYSSYTGELFF. CDR3 sequence (DNA): TGTGCCAGCAGTTACTCTTCTTACACCGGGGAGCTGTTTTTT.

The chain joins TRBV6-5 to TRBJ1-5; unclear D gene. Germline CDR1 reads MNHEY; CDR2 reads SVGAGI. The CDR3 loop spans 14 amino acids. V was cut by 0 bases and J by 4 bases, with 7 bases left in between. CDR3 sequence reads: CASSYSTGNQPQHF. The CDR3 bases are TGTGCCAGCAGTTACTCAACCGGGAATCAGCCCCAGCATTTT.

The V gene is TRBV18, the J gene TRBJ2-3; D call uncertain. V was shortened by 0 bases and J by 2 bases, with 15 bases between the two germline ends. This CDR3 has 17 amino acids. Germline CDR1 and CDR2: KGHSH and LQKENI. The CDR3 region has the DNA TGTGCCAGCTCACCACCGATTACAGACCATTTCACAGATACGCAGTATTTT. Encoded protein: CASSPPITDHFTDTQYF.

This chain connects TRBV10-1 to TRBJ1-5; no clear D gene. Between the trimmed V and J ends, which lost 7 bases and 7 bases, there was a span of 17 bases. Germline V gene data show CDR1 as WNHNN and CDR2 as SYGVQD (reference sequence). This CDR3 has 14 residues. CDR3 coding DNA: TGCGCCAGCACCTGGGTTCTTCCGGAGCAGCCCCAGCATTTT. Protein product: CASTWVLPEQPQHF.

The V and J genes are TRBV28 and TRBJ2-7; TRBD1 matches 11 bases. Germline assignment: CDR1 MDHEN and CDR2 SYDVKM. With V trimmed by 7 bases and J by 7 bases, 12 bases remained unmatched. CDR3 size: 15 residues. This CDR3 is CASTNQGQGALEQYF. CDR3 nucleotide sequence: TGTGCCAGCACCAACCAAGGACAGGGGGCGCTTGAGCAGTACTTC.

The J gene is TRBJ1-4, the V gene TRBV19; no definite D call. Trimming removed 3 bases at V and 7 bases at J, with 15 bases between. Germline-derived CDR1 and CDR2 are LNHDA and SQIVND (reference sequence). The CDR3 has 15 amino acids. This CDR3 reads CASSIWSGFGEKLFF. The CDR3 nucleotides read TGTGCCAGTAGTATTTGGAGTGGGTTTGGTGAAAAACTGTTTTTT.

This clone was observed a few times. The chain links TRBV2 to TRBJ2-3; D is undetermined. This CDR3 is 12 amino acids long. Germline V gene sequence: CDR1 SNHLY, CDR2 FYNNEI. V gave up 7 bases and J gave up 4 bases, with 9 bases separating them. CDR3 sequence (DNA): TGTGCCAGCACATTCCTAGCAGATACGCAGTATTTT. Protein sequence: CASTFLADTQYF. The complete variable domain, with remaining parts taken from reference TRBV2 and TRBJ2-3, reads EPEVTQTPSHQVTQMGQEVILRCVPISNHLYFYWYRQILGQKVEFLVSFYNNEISEKSEIFDDQFSVERPDGSNFTLKIRSTKLEDSAMYFCASTFLADTQYFGPGTRLTVL.

This clone was seen a single time. The chain is built from TRBV6-2 or TRBV6-3 and TRBJ2-3; the D gene is possibly TRBD2 (5 bases). V was cut by 5 bases and J by 3 bases, with 21 bases left in between. Germline V gene data show CDR1 as MNHEY and CDR2 as SVGEGT. CDR3 length: 17 residues. The CDR3 spells CASSLMSPGLRTDTQYF. CDR3 bases: TGTGCCAGCAGTCTAATGAGTCCCGGACTGCGAACAGATACGCAGTATTTT.

The CDR3 DNA reads TGTGCCAGTAGTGGTCAGGTCGTTTCACCCCTCCACTTT. Translation gives CASSGQVVSPLHF. The chain carries TRBV19 and TRBJ1-6; no definite D call. Between the trimmed V and J ends, which lost 5 bases and 9 bases, there was a span of 11 bases. CDR1 and CDR2 from the germline V gene are LNHDA and SQIVND (reference sequence). The CDR3 is 13 residues long.

J is TRBJ1-2 and V is TRBV29-1; possibly TRBD1 for D (5 bases). Germline-derived CDR1 and CDR2 are SQVTM and ANQGSEA. Trimming took 1 base from V and 12 from J, leaving 15 bases between them. CDR3 size: 12 residues. The CDR3 nucleotides read TGCAGCGTTGAAGTAAGAACAGGCGGGAACACCTTC. Its protein is CSVEVRTGGNTF.

V is TRBV7-9 and J is TRBJ2-1; D is uncertain. Germline V gene data show CDR1 as SEHNR and CDR2 as FQNEAQ (reference sequence). Trimming left V 8 bases short and J 8 bases short, with 13 bases between. CDR3 length equals 12 residues. CDR3 DNA sequence: TGTGCCAGCCGTTCGTTGAGCGATGAGCAGTTCTTC. Protein sequence: CASRSLSDEQFF.

V gene TRBV6-1 combines with J gene TRBJ2-1; 8 bases map to TRBD2. The V segment lost 2 bases and the J segment 4 bases; nucleotides outside the gene matches: 4. Germline CDR1 MNHNS, CDR2 SASEGT. The CDR3 totals 15 residues. CDR3 nucleotides: TGTGCCAGCAGTGAAAGTAGCGGGGCTTACAATGAGCAGTTCTTC. It is translated as CASSESSGAYNEQFF.

This rearrangement joins TRBV28 to TRBJ1-5, with D perhaps matching TRBD1 (6 bases). This CDR3 is 13 amino acids long. The germline V gene encodes CDR1 MDHEN and CDR2 SYDVKM. Trimming shortened V by 3 bases and J by 8 bases, and 11 bases separated the two germline ends. CDR3 sequence (DNA): TGTGCCAGCAGTTTGGGGGCTAGGAAGCCCCAGCATTTT. Translating gives CASSLGARKPQHF.

In its sample, this clone was seen a few times. The gene calls are TRBV10-3 and TRBJ1-5, with no clear D. The V and J ends lost 0 bases and 6 bases respectively, with 3 bases between them. Germline CDR1 reads ENHRY; CDR2 reads SYGVKD. The CDR3 runs to 12 residues. CDR3 protein: CAISESGQPQHF. The CDR3 nucleotides read TGTGCCATCAGTGAGTCCGGTCAGCCCCAGCATTTT.

This clone was detected a few times. The chain combines TRBV7-8 with TRBJ2-7; D gene unclear. The length of the CDR3 is 13 residues. The V gene's germline CDR1 is SGHVS and CDR2 FQNEAQ. V was trimmed by 4 bases and J by 3 bases, leaving 10 bases between them. The CDR3 spells CASSYTSNYEQYF. CDR3 coding DNA: TGTGCCAGCAGCTACACATCAAACTACGAGCAGTACTTC.

The chain has TRBV18 and TRBJ1-4; D unresolved. The germline CDR1 and CDR2 sequences are KGHSH and LQKENI. Trimming left V 3 bases short and J 5 bases short, with 16 bases between. This CDR3 spans 16 amino acids. CDR3 DNA sequence: TGTGCCAGCTCACCCGGAGGCCCGGGATGGAATGAAAAACTGTTTTTT. It is translated as CASSPGGPGWNEKLFF.

The rearrangement uses TRBV14 and TRBJ2-7, with TRBD1 identical over 7 bases. This CDR3 is 14 amino acids long. Trimming removed 3 bases from V and 3 bases from J; junction bases left unmatched: 5. The germline gives CDR1 SGHDN, CDR2 FVKESK. This CDR3 is CASSQQTGLYEQYF. The CDR3 nucleotides read TGTGCCAGCAGCCAGCAGACAGGGCTCTACGAGCAGTACTTC.

V and J are TRBV9 and TRBJ2-1; unclear D gene. Germline assignment: CDR1 SGDLS and CDR2 YYNGEE. V lost 0 bases, J lost 0 bases, and 7 bases lay in between. The length of the CDR3 is 15 residues. The CDR3 DNA follows: TGTGCCAGCAGCGTAGCGCCGAGCTCCTACAATGAGCAGTTCTTC. This sequence encodes CASSVAPSSYNEQFF.

The chain combines TRBV5-6 with TRBJ1-4, with 8 bases fitting TRBD1. V lost 4 bases and J lost 8; bases outside the gene matches: 7. CDR1 and CDR2 from the germline V gene are SGHDT and YYEEEE. This CDR3 has 14 residues. CDR3 sequence: CASSHQGAREKLFF. The DNA for the CDR3 is TGTGCCAGCAGCCATCAGGGGGCCCGGGAAAAACTGTTTTTT.

The chain links TRBV6-1 to TRBJ1-2; D ambiguous. Germline V gene sequence: CDR1 MNHNS, CDR2 SASEGT. Trimming shortened V by 1 base and J by 1 base, and 13 bases separated the two germline ends. The CDR3 totals 16 residues. DNA of the CDR3: TGTGCCAGCAGTGAAGGCCGCATGGCAGTTAACTATGGCTACACCTTC. Translated: CASSEGRMAVNYGYTF.

Only one count was recorded for this clone. Germline is not matched at one junction end, which may reflect a read error. The V and J genes are TRBV11-2 and TRBJ2-7; 9 bases align to TRBD1. The CDR3 has 14 residues. Germline CDR1 is SGHAT and CDR2 is FQNNGV. The CDR3 DNA follows: TGTGCCAGCAGCCAAGAAACACCGGGACAGGGTCCCCATTTC. The encoded protein is CASSQETPGQGPHF.

The V gene is TRBV11-2, the J gene TRBJ2-3; D may be TRBD2 (6 bases). Per the germline V gene, CDR1 is SGHAT and CDR2 is FQNNGV. CDR3 size: 16 residues. The germline V and J ends were trimmed by 5 bases and 4 bases, with 19 bases remaining between them. Here the CDR3 DNA reads TGTGCCAGCAGCACACGTTCTGGGAGGCGGGCAGATACGCAGTATTTT. Translating gives CASSTRSGRRADTQYF. Full variable domain (missing parts from reference TRBV11-2 and TRBJ2-3): EAGVAQSPRYKIIEKRQSVAFWCNPISGHATLYWYQQILGQGPKLLIQFQNNGVVDDSQLPKDRFSAERLKGVDSTLKIQPAKLEDSAVYLCASSTRSGRRADTQYFGPGTRLTVL.